The rows below give T cell receptor beta chains drawn from one sample of a study of T cell repertoires in cytomegalovirus infection. Their recognized antigens are unknown. TCRdb itself ran the reads through MiXCR, one entry per CDR3 protein. This table has around 900,000 distinct CDR3 sequences, less than 40% appearing once. Sequences were derived from cultured CD8+ T cells from PBMCs, sampled from culture after CMV antigen stimulation. These receptors came from a human donor in good health (CMV status not recorded). Some clones in this sample may be carry-over from other donors' samples. CDR3s include the opening cysteine and the closing phenylalanine or tryptophan. Each record gives: CDR3 protein, CDR3 DNA, V gene, J gene, D gene, clone size. A D gene is named only where the DNA matches it firmly. For some rows the clone size is stated as once, few or many, or as a class when expanded; others skip it.

CATSDKGMSGANVLTF	TGTGCCACCAGTGATAAGGGGATGTCTGGGGCCAACGTCCTGACTTTC	TRBV24-1	TRBJ2-6	.	.
CASIPRWAGDSTDTQYF	TGTGCCAGCATTCCCCGGTGGGCTGGGGATAGCACAGATACGCAGTATTTT	TRBV27	TRBJ2-3	.	.
CASSLYIRPQFTDTQYF	TGTGCCAGCAGCTTATATATCCGGCCACAATTTACAGATACGCAGTATTTT	TRBV7-4	TRBJ2-3	.	.
CASSRGQRTNTEAFF	TGCGCCAGCAGCCGAGGTCAACGTACGAACACTGAAGCTTTCTTT	TRBV4-1	TRBJ1-1	.	few
CASSHGPSDNYGYTF	TGTGCCAGCAGTCATGGACCCAGCGATAACTATGGCTACACCTTC	TRBV27	TRBJ1-2	.	.
CASSLASADTQYF	TGTGCCAGCAGCTTAGCGTCGGCAGATACGCAGTATTTT	TRBV12-3/TRBV12-4	TRBJ2-3	.	.
CASSQGGLGNQPQHF	TGCGCCAGCAGCCAAGGGGGCTTAGGGAATCAGCCCCAGCATTTT	TRBV4-1	TRBJ1-5	.	few
CAILVTDRERDEQFF	TGTGCCATCCTGGTCACAGACAGGGAAAGGGATGAGCAGTTCTTC	TRBV10-3	TRBJ2-1	TRBD1	once
CASSVASSQETQYF	TGTGCCAGCAGCGTAGCTTCAAGCCAAGAGACCCAGTACTTC	TRBV9	TRBJ2-5	.	.
CASSEGTGTTEAFF	TGTGCCAGCAGTGAAGGTACAGGGACCACTGAAGCTTTCTTT	TRBV2	TRBJ1-1	.	few
CASSPGGDTSLFNYGYTF	TGTGCCAGCAGTCCAGGGGGGGACACCTCACTTTTCAACTATGGCTACACCTTC	TRBV6-1	TRBJ1-2	TRBD1	few
CSASNRDRGLFTEAFF	TGCAGTGCTAGTAACCGGGACAGGGGTTTATTCACTGAAGCTTTCTTT	TRBV20-1	TRBJ1-1	TRBD1	few
CASGLSGPDGYTF	TGTGCTAGTGGTCTGAGCGGGCCGGATGGCTACACCTTC	TRBV12-5	TRBJ1-2	.	few
CASSSARGGKTQYF	TGTGCCAGCAGCTCGGCCCGGGGAGGGAAGACCCAGTACTTC	TRBV13	TRBJ2-5	TRBD2	once
CASSQEPRNRQYEQYF	TGCGCCAGCAGCCAAGAGCCGCGTAACAGGCAGTACGAGCAGTACTTC	TRBV4-1	TRBJ2-7	.	.
CASSQVASGTYEQYF	TGCGCCAGCAGCCAAGTTGCTAGCGGAACCTACGAGCAGTACTTC	TRBV4-1	TRBJ2-7	TRBD2	few
CATSAPGHRPYLGTDTQYF	TGTGCCACCAGTGCCCCGGGCCACAGGCCCTACTTGGGCACAGATACGCAGTATTTT	TRBV24-1	TRBJ2-3	.	few
CASSLELANEQSF	TGTGCCAGCAGCTTAGAATTGGCTAATGAGCAGTCCTTC	TRBV7-9	TRBJ2-1	.	.
CATKDGGNEQFF	TGCGCCACTAAGGACGGTGGCAATGAGCAGTTCTTC	TRBV4-1	TRBJ2-1	.	.
CASSLIQGSEQFF	TGTGCCAGCAGTCTGATCCAGGGTAGTGAGCAGTTCTTC	TRBV27	TRBJ2-1	.	few
CASSIPGGAAYNEQFF	TGTGCCAGTAGTATTCCCGGGGGAGCTGCCTACAATGAGCAGTTCTTC	TRBV19	TRBJ2-1	.	.
CASSHRQGTYNEQFF	TGCGCCAGCAGCCACCGACAGGGAACCTACAATGAGCAGTTCTTC	TRBV4-1	TRBJ2-1	TRBD1	.
CASSLHRGNQPQQF	TGTGCCAGCAGTTTACACAGGGGTAATCAGCCCCAGCAGTTT	TRBV27	TRBJ1-5	TRBD1	once
CASSPEGKGNSPLHF	TGTGCCAGCAGTCCGGAGGGGAAGGGGAATTCACCCCTCCACTTT	TRBV6-2/TRBV6-3	TRBJ1-6	.	.